This T cell receptor beta chain was identified in a study of response to subunit inactivated influenza vaccine. The study's findings and limits: The authors suggested that few new T cells are recruited per seasonal influenza vaccination.

A single record per CDR3 protein comes from TCRdb applying MiXCR to the RT-PCR reads. The table lists 550,000 to 650,000 distinct CDR3 sequences, over 9.5% of them singletons. CDR1 is SGHRS, CDR2 YFSETQ, per germline. The CDR3 has 15 residues. V lost 4 bases, J lost 0 bases, and 11 bases lay in between. This clonotype was counted many times. The antigen is unknown. This sequence was found in a man in his fifties or sixties who received an inactivated influenza vaccine. The sequences come from PBMCs from blood, collected on the day of vaccination. The chain employs TRBV5-1 and TRBJ2-1; the D gene could be TRBD1 or TRBD2 (5 bases each). The CDR3 here is CASSTAGTSYNEQFF. As DNA, the CDR3 is TGCGCCAGCAGCACCGCCGGGACCTCCTACAATGAGCAGTTCTTC.